A single sample is the source of the 18 T cell receptor beta chains below, sequenced in a study of CD8 T cells in Susac syndrome. Random hexamers were used to reverse transcribe roughly 0.5 to 1 ug of RNA. TCRdb recomputed calls from the immunoSEQ multiplex PCR reads with MiXCR, one row per CDR3 protein. This table holds some 90,000 distinct CDR3 sequences, around 93% found once. The sequenced sample consisted of CD8+ T cells from PBMCs. All receptors come from a human donor in good health.

V is TRBV2 and J is TRBJ2-5; D is unresolved. V was pared by 8 bases and J by 0 bases, with 7 bases between. The CDR3 has 12 amino acids. Per germline, CDR1 SNHLY and CDR2 FYNNEI. The CDR3 sequence is CASHEYQETQYF. In DNA form, the CDR3 reads TGTGCCAGCCATGAGTACCAAGAGACCCAGTACTTC.

The chain uses TRBV2 and TRBJ2-2; 8 bases fit TRBD1. Trimming cost V 4 bases and J 0 bases; bases outside gene matches: 10. Per germline, CDR1 SNHLY and CDR2 FYNNEI. There are 18 residues in the CDR3. CDR3 in amino acids: CASSVQGAGDPNTGELFF. The CDR3 bases are TGTGCCAGCAGTGTGCAGGGGGCGGGTGACCCGAACACCGGGGAGCTGTTTTTT.

J is TRBJ2-2 and V is TRBV9; 8 bases agree with TRBD2. CDR1 SGDLS and CDR2 YYNGEE come from the germline V gene. The CDR3 has 16 residues. V lost 4 bases to trimming and J lost 4 bases; unmatched junction nucleotides: 9. The CDR3 coding sequence is TGTGCCAGCAGCCCGACGGGGGGGCATGTCACCGGGGAGCTGTTTTTT. The encoded protein is CASSPTGGHVTGELFF.

J is TRBJ2-2 and V is TRBV27; D unclear. There are 13 residues in the CDR3. Germline values: CDR1 MNHEY, CDR2 SMNVEV (reference sequence). V lost 7 bases and J lost 3, with 9 bases in between. Written as DNA, the CDR3 is TGTGCCAGCACTCGGTCCCACACCGGGGAGCTGTTTTTT. Protein sequence: CASTRSHTGELFF.

The chain joins TRBV30 to TRBJ2-1; 10 nucleotides match TRBD2. V shed 0 bases and J 6 bases; nucleotides not matched to a gene: 11. CDR1 is GTSNPN, CDR2 SVGIG, per germline (reference sequence). The CDR3 covers 17 residues. The CDR3 bases are TGTGCCTGGAGTGTAGAGGTAGCGGGGGGTTGGTCCAATGAGCAGTTCTTC. Protein product: CAWSVEVAGGWSNEQFF.

This clonotype was counted only a few times. The chain couples TRBV12-3 or TRBV12-4 to TRBJ2-5, with D possibly matching TRBD1 (6 bases). This CDR3 is 13 amino acids long. Trimming shortened V by 4 bases and J by 1 base, and 7 bases separated the two germline ends. The CDR3 sequence: CASSSDSQETQYF. CDR3 nucleotide sequence: TGTGCCAGCAGTTCGGACAGCCAAGAGACCCAGTACTTC.

The genes are TRBV7-3 and TRBJ2-3; D might be TRBD2 (7 bases). The germline V and J ends were trimmed by 4 bases and 4 bases, with 18 bases remaining between them. Germline-derived CDR1 and CDR2 are SGHTA and FQGTGA. The CDR3 is 16 residues long. The CDR3 bases are TGTGCCAGCAGCTCCCTCGGAGGGGGGGCCCCAGATACGCAGTATTTT. This codes for CASSSLGGGAPDTQYF.

V usage is TRBV5-1 and J usage is TRBJ1-1; D gene ambiguous. CDR3 length: 14 residues. Germline V gene data show CDR1 as SGHRS and CDR2 as YFSETQ. Trimming took off 4 bases at V and 0 bases at J, with 10 bases between the two ends. Here the CDR3 reads CASSVTQMNTEAFF. In nucleotides, the CDR3 is TGCGCCAGCAGCGTTACACAGATGAACACTGAAGCTTTCTTT. The whole variable domain, remainder taken from reference TRBV5-1 and TRBJ1-1, is KAGVTQTPRYLIKTRGQQVTLSCSPISGHRSVSWYQQTPGQGLQFLFEYFSETQRNKGNFPGRFSGRQFSNSRSEMNVSTLELGDSALYLCASSVTQMNTEAFFGQGTRLTVV.

As DNA, the CDR3 is TGTGCCAGCAGGGGACAGGGCGGTTTGAACACTGAAGCTTTCTTT. It is translated as CASRGQGGLNTEAFF. The chain couples TRBV7-4 to TRBJ1-1; the match to TRBD1 covers 9 bases. This CDR3 spans 15 amino acids. Germline CDR1 reads SGHVT; CDR2 reads SQSDAQ. The junction had 5 bases not matched to a gene; V was cut back by 6 bases and J by 0 bases.

This clonotype was seen more than once but under ten times. This chain uses TRBV19 with TRBJ1-1; no clear D gene. This CDR3 spans 12 amino acids. V was clipped by 1 base and J by 6 bases, with 6 bases between them. Germline V gene lookup returns CDR1 LNHDA and CDR2 SQIVND (reference sequence). As DNA, the CDR3 is TGTGCCAGTAGTATAGGCTCTGCTGAAGCTTTCTTT. It is translated as CASSIGSAEAFF.

The chain is built from TRBV20-1 and TRBJ2-7; tentatively, D is TRBD1 (5 bases). The CDR3 length is 13 residues. Germline V CDR1 and CDR2: DFQATT, SNEGSKA (reference sequence). V was clipped by 6 bases and J by 6 bases, with 18 bases between them. CDR3 sequence: CSAPYRSVGEQYF. Here the CDR3 DNA reads TGCAGTGCCCCATACAGGTCGGTGGGCGAGCAGTACTTC.

The chain is built from TRBV2 and TRBJ2-1, with 8 positions matching TRBD1. Germline V lookup: CDR1 SNHLY, CDR2 FYNNEI. This CDR3 region has 13 residues. V gave up 9 bases and J gave up 7 bases; unmatched junction bases: 8. The DNA for the CDR3 is TGTGCCAGTCCGGGACAGGTGCTAAATGAGCAGTTCTTC. Residues: CASPGQVLNEQFF.

The rearrangement uses TRBV3-1 and TRBJ2-7, with 9 bases aligning to TRBD2. With 0 bases clipped from V and 5 bases from J, the junction kept 8 bases outside the gene matches. This CDR3 region has 16 residues. Germline V gene lookup returns CDR1 LGHDT and CDR2 YNNKEL (reference sequence). CDR3 DNA: TGTGCCAGCAGCCAAGAGCCTAGCGGGGAATGGGACGAGCAGTACTTC. Its protein product is CASSQEPSGEWDEQYF.

This clonotype appeared once. V usage is TRBV5-4 and J usage is TRBJ2-3, with a tentative D call TRBD2 (5 bases). Between the trimmed V and J ends, which lost 0 bases and 3 bases, there was a span of 11 bases. The CDR3 loop spans 15 amino acids. The germline CDR1 and CDR2 sequences are SGHNT and YYREEE (reference sequence). The CDR3 loop is CASSLAGRVTDTQYF. CDR3 bases: TGTGCCAGCAGCTTGGCCGGGCGGGTTACAGATACGCAGTATTTT.

The V call is TRBV4-1, the J call TRBJ2-7; no clear D. Trimming pared 0 bases from V and 5 bases from J, leaving 11 bases between. The CDR3 extends over 14 amino acids. CDR1 is MGHRA, CDR2 YSYEKL, per germline. CDR3 bases: TGCGCCAGCAGCCAAGATCAGGTAACGGACGAGCAGTACTTC. Translation gives CASSQDQVTDEQYF.

The V and J genes are TRBV20-1 and TRBJ1-5; D is unresolved. CDR1 and CDR2 (germline): DFQATT, SNEGSKA (reference sequence). This CDR3 is built from 16 residues. Trimming took off 0 bases at V and 6 bases at J, with 18 bases between the two ends. CDR3 region: CSARDKAEAFGQPQHF. The DNA of the CDR3 is TGCAGTGCTAGAGATAAGGCCGAGGCTTTTGGTCAGCCCCAGCATTTT.

This clonotype has only a few counts. The gene calls are TRBV5-1 and TRBJ1-2, with D perhaps matching TRBD1 (6 bases). The CDR3 is 15 amino acids. The V end lost 3 bases, the J end lost 6 bases, and 18 bases lay between the germline ends. Germline CDR1 reads SGHRS; CDR2 reads YFSETQ. The CDR3 DNA sequence: TGCGCCAGCAGCTATGGGGCAGGGGCATTCGATGGCTACACCTTC. Protein product: CASSYGAGAFDGYTF.

V gene TRBV14 combines with J gene TRBJ1-5; D gene unclear. Between the trimmed V and J ends, which lost 3 bases and 11 bases, there was a span of 20 bases. The V gene's germline CDR1 is SGHDN and CDR2 FVKESK. CDR3 size: 15 residues. The CDR3 DNA reads as TGTGCCAGCAGCCAGCCCAGTAACTTATCAGAGTCCCAGCATTTT. Residues: CASSQPSNLSESQHF.